The rows below give T cell receptor beta chains drawn from one sample of a study of T cells after yellow fever vaccination. One entry per CDR3 protein, called by TCRdb with MiXCR from the 5' RACE reads. The sample has under 600,000 distinct CDR3 sequences, less than 15% seen once. Material: PBMCs, obtained on the day of the yellow fever booster vaccination. Source of these receptors: a man under 40 who received the YFV17D yellow fever vaccine. Both conserved end residues are part of each CDR3. D genes are given only for firm matches. Some rows mark clone size as missing; the rest say once, few, many or name a class of expanded clone.

>.|TRBJ2-1|.|16|TRBV4-2
TGTGCCAGCAGCCAAGGCAGCGTGGGCTCCTACAATGAGCAGTTCTTC
CASSQGSVGSYNEQFF
>.|TRBJ1-2|.|15|TRBV21-1
TGTGCCAGCAGCAAAGCGCTAACGACAGGGGATGGCTACACCTTC
CASSKALTTGDGYTF
>.|TRBJ2-3|.|14|TRBV5-6
TGTGCCAGCAGCCCCAAGCCTGGCACAGATACGCAGTATTTT
CASSPKPGTDTQYF
>.|TRBJ2-7|TRBD2|15|TRBV7-2
TGTGCCAGCAGCGCGACTAGCGGGACCTCCTACGAGCAGTACTTC
CASSATSGTSYEQYF
>.|TRBJ1-2|.|14|TRBV27
TGTGCCAGCAGTTTTCTGGACAGAAAGTATGGCTACACCTTC
CASSFLDRKYGYTF
>few|TRBJ1-2|TRBD1|16|TRBV3-1
TGTGCCAGCAGCGCCGGGACAGGGGGCGCGGGCTATGGCTACACCTTC
CASSAGTGGAGYGYTF
>.|TRBJ2-6|.|14|TRBV5-1
TGCGCCAGCAAGCCCAGCTCTGGGGCCAACGTCCTGACTTTC
CASKPSSGANVLTF
>.|TRBJ1-1|.|13|TRBV24-1
TGTGCCACCAGTGAACCTCAGGGGACTGAAGCTTTCTTT
CATSEPQGTEAFF
>few|TRBJ2-1|TRBD2|14|TRBV6-2/TRBV6-3
TGTGCCAGCAGTGCAGGACTAGCGGTGGATGAGCAGTTCTTC
CASSAGLAVDEQFF
>few|TRBJ2-7|.|14|TRBV28
TGTGCCAGCAGTTTGCGGGTTCCCGCTGCGGAGCAGTACTTC
CASSLRVPAAEQYF